The 2 T cell receptor beta chains reported below all come from one sample, sequenced in a study of T-cell memory formation after mild COVID-19. TCRdb processed the 5' RACE reads anew with MiXCR; each CDR3 protein has one entry. The profile covers 140,000 to 150,000 distinct CDR3 sequences, with almost 25% appearing a single time and approximately 25% taken by the ten largest. The sample comprised PBMCs or a T cell subset sorted from them (not recorded which). These receptor sequences come from an adult woman who had mild COVID-19 (a few samples of this study predate the infection). Cell type and time point are not known.

This clonotype was counted only a few times. The CDR3 DNA sequence: TGTGCCAGCAGCAAATACCGCTACGAGCAGTACTTC. This gives the protein CASSKYRYEQYF. The V gene is TRBV7-9, the J gene TRBJ2-7; D is uncertain. CDR1 SEHNR and CDR2 FQNEAQ come from the germline V gene (reference sequence). The CDR3 spans 12 residues. V lost 5 bases, J lost 3 bases, and 8 bases lay in between.

The gene calls are TRBV9 and TRBJ1-1, with D hard to call. Trimming stripped 4 bases from V and 4 bases from J, with 11 bases between. Germline-derived CDR1 and CDR2 are SGDLS and YYNGEE. The CDR3 totals 13 residues. Here the CDR3 reads CASSRTSGTEAFF. DNA of the CDR3: TGTGCCAGCAGCAGAACCAGCGGCACTGAAGCTTTCTTT.